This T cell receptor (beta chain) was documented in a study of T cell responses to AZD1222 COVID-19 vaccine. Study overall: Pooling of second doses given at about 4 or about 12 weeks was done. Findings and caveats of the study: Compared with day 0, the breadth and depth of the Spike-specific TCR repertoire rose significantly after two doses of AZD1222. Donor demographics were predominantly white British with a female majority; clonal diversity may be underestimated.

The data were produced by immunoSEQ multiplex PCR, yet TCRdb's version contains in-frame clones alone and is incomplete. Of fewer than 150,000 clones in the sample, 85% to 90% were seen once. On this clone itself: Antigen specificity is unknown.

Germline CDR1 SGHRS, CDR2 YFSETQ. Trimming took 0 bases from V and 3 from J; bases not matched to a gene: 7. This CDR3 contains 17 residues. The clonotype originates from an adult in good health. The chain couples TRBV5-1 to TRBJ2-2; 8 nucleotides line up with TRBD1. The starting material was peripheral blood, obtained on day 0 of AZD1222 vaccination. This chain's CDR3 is CASSLATGTGYTGELFF. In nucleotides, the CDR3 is TGCGCCAGCAGCTTGGCCACCGGGACAGGTTACACCGGGGAGCTGTTTTTT.